Listed here are 23 T cell receptor beta chains from one sample, sequenced in a study of early T cells in non-severe SARS-CoV-2 infection. TCRdb itself ran the 5' RACE reads through MiXCR, one entry per CDR3 protein. The sample includes tens of thousands of distinct CDR3 sequences, about 5% of them seen just once. Sequencing was done on a sample of whole blood. The receptors stem from an adult who was a healthcare worker with PCR-confirmed SARS-CoV-2 infection or an uninfected control (not recorded which).

This clonotype was recorded many times. The rearrangement joins TRBV7-2 to TRBJ1-2; unclear D gene. The germline V gene has CDR1 SGHTA and CDR2 FQGNSA. Trimming took 1 base from V and 0 from J, leaving 3 bases between them. The CDR3 covers 13 residues. The CDR3 DNA follows: TGTGCCAGCAGCTTAGTCTCTAACTATGGCTACACCTTC. This gives the protein CASSLVSNYGYTF.

This clonotype was detected a few times. The chain employs TRBV4-2 and TRBJ2-3, with D perhaps matching TRBD2 (7 bases). V lost 1 base to trimming and J lost 6 bases, with 14 bases between them. CDR1 LGHNA and CDR2 YNFKEQ come from the germline V gene. The CDR3 covers 15 residues. CDR3 residues: CASSQGGGAGDTQYF. Here the CDR3 DNA reads TGTGCCAGCAGCCAAGGTGGGGGGGCAGGGGATACGCAGTATTTT.

This clonotype is judged medium-sized. The chain links TRBV6-2 or TRBV6-3 to TRBJ2-7; a possible D gene is TRBD2 (6 bases). Germline-derived CDR1 and CDR2 are MNHEY and SVGEGT. The germline V and J ends were trimmed by 7 bases and 3 bases, with 16 bases remaining between them. The CDR3 sequence is 14 residues long. The chain's CDR3 is CASTQGVGSYEQYF. CDR3 sequence (DNA): TGTGCCAGCACCCAGGGCGTCGGGAGCTACGAGCAGTACTTC.

This clonotype was recorded at least ten times. This sequence joins TRBV18 and TRBJ1-4; D not certain. CDR1 and CDR2 (germline): KGHSH, LQKENI. Trimming stripped 5 bases from V and 0 bases from J, with 10 bases between. This CDR3 spans 15 amino acids. The CDR3 here is CASSREVATNEKLFF. The CDR3 nucleotides read TGTGCCAGCTCAAGGGAAGTAGCAACTAATGAAAAACTGTTTTTT.

This clonotype came up a few times. The chain employs TRBV5-5 and TRBJ2-2; perhaps TRBD2 as D (6 bases). This CDR3 has 15 residues. Germline-derived CDR1 and CDR2 are SGHKS and YYEKEE (reference sequence). Trimming removed 1 base at V and 2 bases at J, with 9 bases between. Written as DNA, the CDR3 is TGTGCCAGCAGCTTGCGGCGGGGAAACACCGGGGAGCTGTTTTTT. Translating gives CASSLRRGNTGELFF. Variable domain in full (rest from reference TRBV5-5 and TRBJ2-2): DAGVTQSPTHLIKTRGQQVTLRCSPISGHKSVSWYQQVLGQGPQFIFQYYEKEERGRGNFPDRFSARQFPNYSSELNVNALLLGDSALYLCASSLRRGNTGELFFGEGSRLTVL.

This clonotype was seen repeatedly, ten times or more. The rearrangement uses TRBV4-1 and TRBJ1-5; no definite D call. This CDR3 is built from 16 residues. Between the trimmed V and J ends, which lost 2 bases and 7 bases, there was a span of 18 bases. Germline values: CDR1 MGHRA, CDR2 YSYEKL. CDR3 in DNA: TGCGCCAGCAGCCAACTGGCCCTTGGAGGTTTACAGCCCCAGCATTTT. This sequence encodes CASSQLALGGLQPQHF.

The chain links TRBV6-6 to TRBJ1-1; the D is unclear. V was trimmed by 5 bases and J by 1 base, leaving 8 bases between them. Germline-derived CDR1 and CDR2 are MNHNY and SVGAGI (reference sequence). The CDR3 sequence is 13 residues long. In nucleotides, the CDR3 is TGTGCCAGCAGTCGGAAAGAGAACACTGAAGCTTTCTTT. It specifies CASSRKENTEAFF.

This clonotype was counted many times. This chain connects TRBV29-1 to TRBJ2-1, with 7 bases identical to TRBD2. V shed 7 bases and J 3 bases; nucleotides not matched to a gene: 6. Per the germline V gene, CDR1 is SQVTM and CDR2 is ANQGSEA. The CDR3 has 13 amino acids. CDR3 sequence (DNA): TGCAGCGCACCTAGCGGACTCTACAATGAGCAGTTCTTC. It yields the protein CSAPSGLYNEQFF.

This clonotype has at least ten counts. The chain employs TRBV21-1 and TRBJ1-1; the tabulated D call, TRBD1, remains unverified against the DNA. TRBV21-1 is a documented pseudogene. The CDR3 consists of 15 residues. The CDR3 is CASRRVQEKNTEAFF. As DNA, the CDR3 is TGTGCCAGCAGGAGAGTACAGGAGAAGAACACTGAAGCTTTCTTT.

This clonotype was detected ten times or more. The chain has TRBV6-5 and TRBJ1-1; no reliable D call. The V end was cut by 6 bases, the J end by 3 bases, with 11 bases between. The CDR3 consists of 13 residues. Germline V lookup: CDR1 MNHEY, CDR2 SVGAGI. CDR3 bases: TGTGCCAGCAGCTCCGGTCAGTACACTGAAGCTTTCTTT. As protein: CASSSGQYTEAFF.

This clonotype was found many times. The V call is TRBV11-2, the J call TRBJ2-5; possible D gene TRBD1, 5 bases. There are 15 residues in the CDR3. Trimming removed 1 base at V and 2 bases at J, with 11 bases between. Germline values: CDR1 SGHAT, CDR2 FQNNGV. CDR3 region: CASSLVGAKQETQYF. The CDR3 DNA reads as TGTGCCAGCAGCTTAGTAGGGGCGAAACAAGAGACCCAGTACTTC.

This clonotype was counted at least ten times. The rearrangement uses TRBV27 and TRBJ2-1; 14 bases are a match to TRBD2. V trimming: 1 base; J trimming: 2 bases; junction bases outside the gene matches: 7. The CDR3 is 19 residues long. Germline V gene data show CDR1 as MNHEY and CDR2 as SMNVEV (reference sequence). The CDR3 DNA reads as TGTGCCAGCAGTTTATGGGGACTAGCGGGAGTGGGGCCCTACAATGAGCAGTTCTTC. Protein: CASSLWGLAGVGPYNEQFF.

This clonotype has at least ten counts. This chain links TRBV4-3 with TRBJ2-7; the D is unclear. The length of the CDR3 is 14 residues. V was clipped by 0 bases and J by 2 bases, with 8 bases between them. CDR1 is LGHNA, CDR2 YSLEER, per germline. The CDR3 sequence: CASSQDYRAYEQYF. CDR3 nucleotide sequence: TGCGCCAGCAGCCAAGATTACCGAGCCTACGAGCAGTACTTC.

This sequence joins TRBV7-2 and TRBJ1-2; D may be TRBD1 (5 bases). The V gene lost 1 base and the J gene lost 5 bases, with 8 bases spanning the gap. CDR3 length: 13 amino acids. CDR1 is SGHTA and CDR2 is FQGNSA in the germline V gene. The CDR3 loop is CASSLVAGYGYTF. The CDR3 DNA reads TGTGCCAGCAGCTTAGTGGCAGGGTATGGCTACACCTTC.

The table lists this clonotype with many counts. The chain links TRBV6-2 or TRBV6-3 to TRBJ2-4; 7 bases fit TRBD2. The V segment lost 2 bases and the J segment 8 bases; nucleotides outside the gene matches: 9. CDR1 and CDR2 from the germline V gene are MNHEY and SVGEGT. The CDR3 contains 15 residues. CDR3 region: CASSYPERGGDIQYF. The CDR3 DNA sequence: TGTGCCAGCAGTTACCCCGAGCGGGGCGGGGACATTCAGTACTTC.

This clonotype has ten or more counts. J is TRBJ1-1 and V is TRBV5-1; D perhaps matches TRBD1 (6 bases). The CDR3 is made up of 14 amino acids. The V end lost 1 base, the J end lost 4 bases, and 11 bases lay between the germline ends. CDR1 and CDR2 from the germline V gene are SGHRS and YFSETQ. CDR3 DNA sequence: TGCGCCAGCAGCTTGACCGGGACAACCACTGAAGCTTTCTTT. Protein sequence: CASSLTGTTTEAFF.

This clonotype was seen at least ten times. The V and J genes are TRBV11-2 and TRBJ2-7, with TRBD1 matching over 8 bases. The CDR3 has 15 amino acids. The germline V gene encodes CDR1 SGHAT and CDR2 FQNNGV. V gave up 5 bases and J gave up 2 bases; unmatched junction bases: 8. CDR3 amino acids: CASSLGQVNTYEQYF. The CDR3 DNA sequence: TGTGCCAGCAGCCTGGGACAGGTGAATACCTACGAGCAGTACTTC.

This clonotype was recorded at least ten times. The chain joins TRBV28 to TRBJ1-1, with 9 bases matching TRBD1. V was pared by 6 bases and J by 5 bases, with 7 bases of the junction left unmatched. The germline V gene encodes CDR1 MDHEN and CDR2 SYDVKM. The CDR3 is 14 amino acids. CDR3 bases: TGTGCCAGCAGACACCCGGGACAGGGAACTGAAGCTTTCTTT. Protein sequence: CASRHPGQGTEAFF.

V usage is TRBV24-1 and J usage is TRBJ2-1, with D possibly matching TRBD2 (6 bases). Per germline, CDR1 KGHDR and CDR2 SFDVKD. This CDR3 has 16 amino acids. V lost 5 bases and J 5 bases, leaving 18 bases between the germline ends. The CDR3 spells CATSALGTSIDNEQFF. The DNA of the CDR3 is TGTGCCACCAGTGCCCTAGGGACTTCGATAGACAATGAGCAGTTCTTC.

There are many counts of this clonotype. The chain is built from TRBV12-3 or TRBV12-4 and TRBJ1-6, with no clear D. The length of the CDR3 is 14 residues. V dropped 0 bases and J dropped 7 bases, with 7 bases sitting between them. The CDR3 DNA sequence: TGTGCCAGCAGTTTAGCTGGGGTCAATTCACCCCTCCACTTT. Its protein product is CASSLAGVNSPLHF.

At least ten counts were recorded for this clonotype. The rearrangement links TRBV5-4 to TRBJ2-3; D is perhaps TRBD2 (6 bases). The CDR3 covers 15 residues. The V gene's germline CDR1 is SGHNT and CDR2 YYREEE (reference sequence). The V gene lost 4 bases and the J gene lost 5 bases, with 17 bases spanning the gap. The CDR3 DNA sequence: TGTGCCAGCAGCCTTCCGCAGGGAGCGGGAGATACGCAGTATTTT. This codes for CASSLPQGAGDTQYF.

Ten or more counts support this clonotype. The J gene is TRBJ2-7, the V gene TRBV7-9; D remains ambiguous. V was pared by 3 bases and J by 6 bases, with 6 bases between. Germline V CDR1 and CDR2: SEHNR, FQNEAQ (reference sequence). The CDR3 consists of 11 residues. CDR3 in amino acids: CASSLTGEQYF. For the CDR3, the DNA is TGTGCCAGCAGCTTGACCGGCGAGCAGTACTTC.

This clonotype showed up many times. V is TRBV2 and J is TRBJ1-6; the match to TRBD1 covers 8 bases. CDR3 size: 15 residues. Germline lookup yields CDR1 SNHLY and CDR2 FYNNEI. V shed 3 bases, J shed 10 bases, and the junction held 8 bases outside the gene matches. This chain's CDR3 is CASSDRTGRTSPLHF. The CDR3 nucleotides read TGTGCCAGCAGTGACCGGACAGGGCGTACATCACCCCTCCACTTT.